This T cell receptor (beta chain) was observed in a study of metastatic and nonmetastatic thyroid tumors. Study background: The comparison covered peripheral blood and tumor or nodule tissue in malignant and benign thyroid patients.

TCRdb reprocessed the PCR reads via MiXCR. The profile shows roughly 34,000 clones, under 40% of them singletons. V trimming: 6 bases; J trimming: 2 bases; junction bases outside the gene matches: 4. The germline V gene has CDR1 DFQATT and CDR2 SNEGSKA (reference sequence). This CDR3 has 13 amino acids. Study results and limitations: The reported finding was significantly higher TCR beta diversity in malignant thyroid tumors relative to benign nodules, in blood and tumor.

Worth noting for this clone: Its antigen is not identified.

Each patient went into thyroid surgery without having received any treatment. The rearrangement links TRBV20-1 to TRBJ2-7; 10 positions match TRBD2. This sequence was found in a female donor with papillary thyroid cancer or a benign thyroid nodule (not recorded which). Some clones in this sample may be carry-over from other donors' samples. The source material was tumor tissue. This CDR3 reads CSARSGRAYEQYF. The DNA of the CDR3 is TGCAGTGCCAGAAGCGGGAGGGCCTACGAGCAGTACTTC.